The 15 T cell receptor beta chains given below trace back to one sample, sequenced in a study of a mutant IDH1 vaccine in newly diagnosed glioma. Produced via immunoSEQ multiplex PCR; TCRdb's table is partial and in-frame only. The repertoire has more than 50,000 clones, roughly 61% of them found once; the top ten carry about 5%. Antigen specificity for these receptors is unknown. The time point was: week 47, end of study. The investigators gave 300 ug of mutant IDH1 20-mer peptide in each vaccine dose, together with topical imiquimod. The source was peripheral blood mononuclear cells (PBMCs), collected from a glioma patient whose treatment included an IDH1 peptide vaccine. These receptors came from a man between 40 and 49 years old with glioma. Some clones in this sample may be carry-over from other donors' samples.

This clone was counted between two and nine times. The V and J genes are TRBV5-6 and TRBJ1-2; D may be TRBD1 (5 bases). Germline V gives CDR1 SGHDT, CDR2 YYEEEE. There are 15 residues in the CDR3. V lost 0 bases to trimming and J lost 8 bases, with 17 bases between them. In DNA form, the CDR3 reads TGTGCCAGCAGCTTGGTCGGTGGCAGGGCAAGGGGCTACACCTTC. Amino acid sequence: CASSLVGGRARGYTF.

This clone was observed a few times. The rearrangement links TRBV7-9 to TRBJ1-2; 7 positions match TRBD1. Germline V gene lookup returns CDR1 SEHNR and CDR2 FQNEAQ (reference sequence). The CDR3 consists of 16 residues. V trimming: 3 bases; J trimming: 6 bases; junction bases outside the gene matches: 13. CDR3 DNA sequence: TGTGCCAGCAGCTTCCGCAACGCGCGGACAGGCAATGGCTACACCTTC. This encodes CASSFRNARTGNGYTF. Looking up the rest from reference TRBV7-9 and TRBJ1-2 gives the full variable domain: DTGVSQNPRHKITKRGQNVTFRCDPISEHNRLYWYRQTLGQGPEFLTYFQNEAQLEKSRLLSDRFSAERPKGSFSTLEIQRTEQGDSAMYLCASSFRNARTGNGYTFGSGTRLTVV.

This clone was seen only a few times. The CDR3 coding sequence is TGTGCCAGCAGCGTAGGGTTCAGCTACTCTGGAAACACCATATATTTT. This gives the protein CASSVGFSYSGNTIYF. The V gene is TRBV9, the J gene TRBJ1-3, with D unresolved. Trimming removed 0 bases at V and 0 bases at J, with 10 bases between. The V gene's germline CDR1 is SGDLS and CDR2 YYNGEE. This CDR3 spans 16 amino acids.

This sequence joins TRBV29-1 and TRBJ1-6; possibly TRBD1 for D (5 bases). V shed 4 bases and J shed 7 bases, with 11 bases lying between them. Per germline, CDR1 SQVTM and CDR2 ANQGSEA. This CDR3 has 13 residues. The CDR3 DNA sequence: TGCAGCGTTGTCCGAGGGGTCAATTCACCCCTCCACTTT. This codes for CSVVRGVNSPLHF.

V and J are TRBV27 and TRBJ1-2; D gene ambiguous. This CDR3 is 14 amino acids long. V lost 5 bases and J lost 7, with 17 bases in between. From germline, CDR1 is MNHEY and CDR2 SMNVEV (reference sequence). Here the CDR3 DNA reads TGTGCCAGCAGTCCCGCATTGCTCGGGTCTGGCTACACCTTC. This sequence encodes CASSPALLGSGYTF.

This clone has a handful of counts. This chain joins TRBV6-5 and TRBJ2-5; a possible D gene is TRBD2 (6 bases). In germline, CDR1 is MNHEY, CDR2 SVGAGI. Between the trimmed V and J ends, which lost 5 bases and 5 bases, there was a span of 15 bases. This CDR3 has 14 residues. CDR3 DNA: TGTGCCAGCAGTCCCTACTTAGCGGCGGAGACCCAGTACTTC. This sequence encodes CASSPYLAAETQYF.

This clone showed up just once. V usage is TRBV6-6 and J usage is TRBJ2-1; 13 bases fit TRBD2. The CDR3 runs to 14 residues. Trimming took 5 bases from V and 9 from J; bases not matched to a gene: 4. CDR1 MNHNY and CDR2 SVGAGI come from the germline V gene (reference sequence). CDR3 coding DNA: TGTGCCAGCAGTCCGACTAGCGGGGGGTTTGAGCAGTTCTTC. Translation: CASSPTSGGFEQFF.

The rearrangement uses TRBV5-1 and TRBJ2-5; TRBD1 matches at 9 bases. There are 14 residues in the CDR3. The V gene's germline CDR1 is SGHRS and CDR2 YFSETQ. V lost 4 bases and J lost 4; bases outside the gene matches: 5. CDR3 in DNA: TGCGCCAGCAGCCCTGACAGGGGGGGAGAGACCCAGTACTTC. Its translation: CASSPDRGGETQYF.

This chain uses TRBV7-8 with TRBJ1-6; no reliable D call. The germline gives CDR1 SGHVS, CDR2 FQNEAQ. The CDR3 has 17 residues. V shed 8 bases and J shed 0 bases, with 17 bases lying between them. CDR3 residues: CASGASVQFSYNSPLHF. CDR3 DNA sequence: TGTGCCAGCGGAGCCTCCGTACAGTTCTCCTATAATTCACCCCTCCACTTT.

The gene calls are TRBV5-4 and TRBJ1-2; no firm D call. Germline CDR1 SGHNT, CDR2 YYREEE (reference sequence). The CDR3 loop spans 17 amino acids. With 0 bases removed from V and 0 bases from J, the gap between germline ends came to 15 bases. CDR3 DNA sequence: TGTGCCAGCAGCTTGGTGTCGGTTGGAGCAGCTAACTATGGCTACACCTTC. Translated, it gives CASSLVSVGAANYGYTF.

This clone was detected only once. V and J are TRBV6-5 and TRBJ2-1; TRBD2 matches 7 bases. Germline trimming cut 3 bases from V and 6 bases from J; bases unmatched to any gene: 5. CDR3 length: 14 amino acids. Germline V lookup: CDR1 MNHEY, CDR2 SVGAGI. Here the CDR3 reads CASSYGRGSNEQFF. As DNA, the CDR3 is TGTGCCAGCAGTTATGGGCGGGGGAGCAATGAGCAGTTCTTC.

In nucleotides, the CDR3 is TGCGCCAGCAGTGAGATCCAGGGCCGCAATCAGCCCCAGCATTTT. Translated: CASSEIQGRNQPQHF. The J gene is TRBJ1-5, the V gene TRBV10-2; the D gene is possibly TRBD1 (5 bases). The V gene's germline CDR1 is WSHSY and CDR2 SAAADI. The ends were cut back, 2 bases at V and 2 bases at J, with 10 bases in the middle. CDR3 length: 15 residues.

The table lists this clone with a few counts. A read error may produce the germline difference seen at one junction end. The CDR3 bases are TGTGCCATCAGGGACGAGACGACAGGTAGCCTATTT. The encoded protein is CAIRDETTGSLF. The J gene is TRBJ1-1, the V gene TRBV10-3; TRBD1 is a possible D gene (6 bases). The CDR3 extends over 12 amino acids. Germline assignment: CDR1 ENHRY and CDR2 SYGVKD.

V gene TRBV2 combines with J gene TRBJ2-1, with a possible D match to TRBD1 (6 bases). Germline V gene data show CDR1 as SNHLY and CDR2 as FYNNEI. With 2 bases removed from V and 4 bases from J, the gap between germline ends came to 21 bases. The CDR3 covers 18 residues. The CDR3 nucleotides read TGTGCCAGCAGTGAAAGGGCAGGGGCTGACTATGTTTACAATGAGCAGTTCTTC. Translation: CASSERAGADYVYNEQFF.

V is TRBV29-1 and J is TRBJ2-5; perhaps TRBD1 as D (5 bases). Germline loops: CDR1 SQVTM, CDR2 ANQGSEA. This CDR3 has 11 amino acids. V lost 4 bases and J 5 bases, leaving 8 bases between the germline ends. The CDR3: CSVAQGETQYF. As DNA, the CDR3 is TGCAGCGTTGCCCAGGGTGAGACCCAGTACTTC.